Following are 10 T cell receptor beta chains from one sample sequenced in a study of cytomegalovirus exposure and HLA in healthy donors. The PCR used 60 Vbeta and 13 Jbeta primers. Generated by immunoSEQ multiplex PCR, the TCRdb table keeps only in-frame clones and is missing some. The profile shows approximately 130,000 clones, around 77% of them singletons. Sequenced: PBMCs. The origin of the receptors is a man aged 50-60 years in good health and CMV-seronegative.

The sample holds one count of this clone. This chain joins TRBV21-1 and TRBJ2-5; TRBD2 reflects the table's D call only, with no check against the DNA. TRBV21-1 is classified as a pseudogene. The CDR3 covers 18 residues. The CDR3 DNA is TGTGCCAGCAGCAAAGTTGCGGAACCCCCCTGGTACCAAGAGACCCAGTACTTC. This translates into CASSKVAEPPWYQETQYF.

CDR3 sequence (DNA): TGTGCCAGCAGCCGCGGAGGGCATCTCTCTGGGGCCAACGTCCTGACTTTC. Amino acid sequence: CASSRGGHLSGANVLTF. This chain links TRBV28 with TRBJ2-6, with a weak D call TRBD2 (6 bases). The length of the CDR3 is 17 residues. Trimming shortened V by 6 bases and J by 0 bases, and 15 bases separated the two germline ends. Germline assignment: CDR1 MDHEN and CDR2 SYDVKM.

This rearrangement joins TRBV5-1 to TRBJ2-7; TRBD2 matches at 13 bases. CDR3 length: 16 amino acids. V shed 0 bases, J shed 2 bases, and the junction held 2 bases outside the gene matches. CDR1 is SGHRS, CDR2 YFSETQ, per germline. Written as DNA, the CDR3 is TGCGCCAGCAGCTTGGCAACTAGCGGGAGGGCCTACGAGCAGTACTTC. Protein sequence: CASSLATSGRAYEQYF.

V gene TRBV6-1 combines with J gene TRBJ2-5, with D possibly TRBD2 on 6 matching bases. CDR1 MNHNS and CDR2 SASEGT come from the germline V gene. There are 13 residues in the CDR3. The ends were cut back, 7 bases at V and 7 bases at J, with 16 bases in the middle. The CDR3 spells CASTPGTSGTQYF. The CDR3 nucleotides read TGTGCCAGCACCCCCGGGACTTCGGGGACCCAGTACTTC.

The chain is built from TRBV14 and TRBJ1-6; 7 nucleotides line up with TRBD1. Trimming took 3 bases from V and 9 from J; bases not matched to a gene: 11. The CDR3 contains 16 residues. The germline V gene encodes CDR1 SGHDN and CDR2 FVKESK. CDR3 region: CASSQGDSRLGSPLHF. The CDR3 DNA sequence: TGTGCCAGCAGCCAGGGGGACAGCCGCTTAGGTTCACCCCTCCACTTT.

The chain is built from TRBV9 and TRBJ1-1, with 10 nucleotides matching TRBD1. V trimming: 0 bases; J trimming: 4 bases; junction bases outside the gene matches: 6. The germline V gene encodes CDR1 SGDLS and CDR2 YYNGEE. The CDR3 is made up of 16 amino acids. CDR3 sequence: CASSVGDRGGFTEAFF. The CDR3 DNA reads as TGTGCCAGCAGCGTAGGGGACAGGGGAGGATTCACTGAAGCTTTCTTT. The variable domain in full, with the rest retrieved from reference TRBV9 and TRBJ1-1, is DSGVTQTPKHLITATGQRVTLRCSPRSGDLSVYWYQQSLDQGLQFLIQYYNGEERAKGNILERFSAQQFPDLHSELNLSSLELGDSALYFCASSVGDRGGFTEAFFGQGTRLTVV.

This chain joins TRBV7-2 and TRBJ2-2, with 8 bases fitting TRBD1. Germline assignment: CDR1 SGHTA and CDR2 FQGNSA. The CDR3 has 15 amino acids. Trimming cost V 3 bases and J 4 bases; bases outside gene matches: 4. In DNA, the CDR3 is TGTGCCAGCAGCTTCCAGGGGGCGAGCACCGGGGAGCTGTTTTTT. Protein: CASSFQGASTGELFF.

The DNA for the CDR3 is TGTGCCAGCTCACTAACGATGGGGACAGATGAAAAACTGTTTTTT. Protein: CASSLTMGTDEKLFF. This chain links TRBV18 with TRBJ1-4, with 7 positions matching TRBD1. Germline loops: CDR1 KGHSH, CDR2 LQKENI. This CDR3 spans 15 amino acids. V lost 4 bases to trimming and J lost 6 bases; unmatched junction nucleotides: 8.

For this clone: This same CDR3 is encoded by further DNA sequences in the sample. DNA of the CDR3: TGTGCCAGCAGCTTCCGGGGCACAGATACGCAGTATTTT. This translates into CASSFRGTDTQYF. The chain is built from TRBV5-4 and TRBJ2-3; D ambiguous. CDR1 and CDR2 (germline): SGHNT, YYREEE (reference sequence). Trimming removed 2 bases from V and 1 base from J, with 5 bases in between. The CDR3 extends over 13 amino acids.

V and J are TRBV5-6 and TRBJ2-5; no firm D call. Germline V gene sequence: CDR1 SGHDT, CDR2 YYEEEE. The CDR3 sequence is 14 residues long. The V end lost 0 bases, the J end lost 5 bases, and 11 bases lay between the germline ends. The CDR3 region is CASSLDQIGETQYF. The CDR3, as DNA: TGTGCCAGCAGCTTGGACCAGATCGGGGAGACCCAGTACTTC.